This TCR beta chain was recovered during a study of cytomegalovirus exposure and HLA in healthy donors. As concerns this clone: What it binds is unknown. The junction shows a germline mismatch at one end, possibly a read error.

Study results and limitations: Subsequent analysis showed first-cohort TCR clusters tending to co-occur in 120 validation repertoires.

Libraries were prepared by immunoSEQ multiplex PCR; TCRdb keeps only in-frame clonotypes and omits some of them. The sample lists approximately 160,000 clones; roughly 89% were seen once. The CDR3 is 16 amino acids. In germline, CDR1 is SSHAT, CDR2 FNYEAQ (reference sequence). The specimen was PBMCs. The receptor was isolated from a woman aged 18-29 years in good health and CMV-seropositive. The rearrangement links TRBV7-7 to TRBJ2-7; TRBD2 matches at 8 bases. The CDR3 is CASRWSERELIGEQYF. The CDR3 region has the DNA TGTGCTAGCAGATGGTCGGAGCGGGAGTTAATCGGCGAGCAGTACTTC.